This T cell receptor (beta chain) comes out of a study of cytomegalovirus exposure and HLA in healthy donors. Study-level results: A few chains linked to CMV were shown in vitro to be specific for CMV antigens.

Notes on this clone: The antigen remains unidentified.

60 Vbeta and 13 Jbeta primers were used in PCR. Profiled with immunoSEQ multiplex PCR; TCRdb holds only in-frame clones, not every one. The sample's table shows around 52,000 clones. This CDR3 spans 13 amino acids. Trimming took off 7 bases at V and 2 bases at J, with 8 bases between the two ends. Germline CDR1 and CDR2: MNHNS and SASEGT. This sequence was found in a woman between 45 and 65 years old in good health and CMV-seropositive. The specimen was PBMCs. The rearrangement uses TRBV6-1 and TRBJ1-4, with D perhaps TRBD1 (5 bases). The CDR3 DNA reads TGTGCCAGCATTAAGGGGACTAATGAAAAACTGTTTTTT. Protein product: CASIKGTNEKLFF.